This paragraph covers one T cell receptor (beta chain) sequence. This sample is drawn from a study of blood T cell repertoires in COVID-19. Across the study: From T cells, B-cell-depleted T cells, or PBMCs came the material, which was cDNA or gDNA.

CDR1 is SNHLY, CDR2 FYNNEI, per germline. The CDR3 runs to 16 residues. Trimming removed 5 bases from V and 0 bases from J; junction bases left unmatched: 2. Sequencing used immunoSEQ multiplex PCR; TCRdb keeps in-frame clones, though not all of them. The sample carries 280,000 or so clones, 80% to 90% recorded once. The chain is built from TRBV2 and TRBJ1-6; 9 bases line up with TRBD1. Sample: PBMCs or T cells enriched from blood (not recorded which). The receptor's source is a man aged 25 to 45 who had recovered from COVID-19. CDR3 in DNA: TGTGCCAGCAGTCCGGGACAGGGCTCCTATAATTCACCCCTCCACTTT. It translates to CASSPGQGSYNSPLHF.